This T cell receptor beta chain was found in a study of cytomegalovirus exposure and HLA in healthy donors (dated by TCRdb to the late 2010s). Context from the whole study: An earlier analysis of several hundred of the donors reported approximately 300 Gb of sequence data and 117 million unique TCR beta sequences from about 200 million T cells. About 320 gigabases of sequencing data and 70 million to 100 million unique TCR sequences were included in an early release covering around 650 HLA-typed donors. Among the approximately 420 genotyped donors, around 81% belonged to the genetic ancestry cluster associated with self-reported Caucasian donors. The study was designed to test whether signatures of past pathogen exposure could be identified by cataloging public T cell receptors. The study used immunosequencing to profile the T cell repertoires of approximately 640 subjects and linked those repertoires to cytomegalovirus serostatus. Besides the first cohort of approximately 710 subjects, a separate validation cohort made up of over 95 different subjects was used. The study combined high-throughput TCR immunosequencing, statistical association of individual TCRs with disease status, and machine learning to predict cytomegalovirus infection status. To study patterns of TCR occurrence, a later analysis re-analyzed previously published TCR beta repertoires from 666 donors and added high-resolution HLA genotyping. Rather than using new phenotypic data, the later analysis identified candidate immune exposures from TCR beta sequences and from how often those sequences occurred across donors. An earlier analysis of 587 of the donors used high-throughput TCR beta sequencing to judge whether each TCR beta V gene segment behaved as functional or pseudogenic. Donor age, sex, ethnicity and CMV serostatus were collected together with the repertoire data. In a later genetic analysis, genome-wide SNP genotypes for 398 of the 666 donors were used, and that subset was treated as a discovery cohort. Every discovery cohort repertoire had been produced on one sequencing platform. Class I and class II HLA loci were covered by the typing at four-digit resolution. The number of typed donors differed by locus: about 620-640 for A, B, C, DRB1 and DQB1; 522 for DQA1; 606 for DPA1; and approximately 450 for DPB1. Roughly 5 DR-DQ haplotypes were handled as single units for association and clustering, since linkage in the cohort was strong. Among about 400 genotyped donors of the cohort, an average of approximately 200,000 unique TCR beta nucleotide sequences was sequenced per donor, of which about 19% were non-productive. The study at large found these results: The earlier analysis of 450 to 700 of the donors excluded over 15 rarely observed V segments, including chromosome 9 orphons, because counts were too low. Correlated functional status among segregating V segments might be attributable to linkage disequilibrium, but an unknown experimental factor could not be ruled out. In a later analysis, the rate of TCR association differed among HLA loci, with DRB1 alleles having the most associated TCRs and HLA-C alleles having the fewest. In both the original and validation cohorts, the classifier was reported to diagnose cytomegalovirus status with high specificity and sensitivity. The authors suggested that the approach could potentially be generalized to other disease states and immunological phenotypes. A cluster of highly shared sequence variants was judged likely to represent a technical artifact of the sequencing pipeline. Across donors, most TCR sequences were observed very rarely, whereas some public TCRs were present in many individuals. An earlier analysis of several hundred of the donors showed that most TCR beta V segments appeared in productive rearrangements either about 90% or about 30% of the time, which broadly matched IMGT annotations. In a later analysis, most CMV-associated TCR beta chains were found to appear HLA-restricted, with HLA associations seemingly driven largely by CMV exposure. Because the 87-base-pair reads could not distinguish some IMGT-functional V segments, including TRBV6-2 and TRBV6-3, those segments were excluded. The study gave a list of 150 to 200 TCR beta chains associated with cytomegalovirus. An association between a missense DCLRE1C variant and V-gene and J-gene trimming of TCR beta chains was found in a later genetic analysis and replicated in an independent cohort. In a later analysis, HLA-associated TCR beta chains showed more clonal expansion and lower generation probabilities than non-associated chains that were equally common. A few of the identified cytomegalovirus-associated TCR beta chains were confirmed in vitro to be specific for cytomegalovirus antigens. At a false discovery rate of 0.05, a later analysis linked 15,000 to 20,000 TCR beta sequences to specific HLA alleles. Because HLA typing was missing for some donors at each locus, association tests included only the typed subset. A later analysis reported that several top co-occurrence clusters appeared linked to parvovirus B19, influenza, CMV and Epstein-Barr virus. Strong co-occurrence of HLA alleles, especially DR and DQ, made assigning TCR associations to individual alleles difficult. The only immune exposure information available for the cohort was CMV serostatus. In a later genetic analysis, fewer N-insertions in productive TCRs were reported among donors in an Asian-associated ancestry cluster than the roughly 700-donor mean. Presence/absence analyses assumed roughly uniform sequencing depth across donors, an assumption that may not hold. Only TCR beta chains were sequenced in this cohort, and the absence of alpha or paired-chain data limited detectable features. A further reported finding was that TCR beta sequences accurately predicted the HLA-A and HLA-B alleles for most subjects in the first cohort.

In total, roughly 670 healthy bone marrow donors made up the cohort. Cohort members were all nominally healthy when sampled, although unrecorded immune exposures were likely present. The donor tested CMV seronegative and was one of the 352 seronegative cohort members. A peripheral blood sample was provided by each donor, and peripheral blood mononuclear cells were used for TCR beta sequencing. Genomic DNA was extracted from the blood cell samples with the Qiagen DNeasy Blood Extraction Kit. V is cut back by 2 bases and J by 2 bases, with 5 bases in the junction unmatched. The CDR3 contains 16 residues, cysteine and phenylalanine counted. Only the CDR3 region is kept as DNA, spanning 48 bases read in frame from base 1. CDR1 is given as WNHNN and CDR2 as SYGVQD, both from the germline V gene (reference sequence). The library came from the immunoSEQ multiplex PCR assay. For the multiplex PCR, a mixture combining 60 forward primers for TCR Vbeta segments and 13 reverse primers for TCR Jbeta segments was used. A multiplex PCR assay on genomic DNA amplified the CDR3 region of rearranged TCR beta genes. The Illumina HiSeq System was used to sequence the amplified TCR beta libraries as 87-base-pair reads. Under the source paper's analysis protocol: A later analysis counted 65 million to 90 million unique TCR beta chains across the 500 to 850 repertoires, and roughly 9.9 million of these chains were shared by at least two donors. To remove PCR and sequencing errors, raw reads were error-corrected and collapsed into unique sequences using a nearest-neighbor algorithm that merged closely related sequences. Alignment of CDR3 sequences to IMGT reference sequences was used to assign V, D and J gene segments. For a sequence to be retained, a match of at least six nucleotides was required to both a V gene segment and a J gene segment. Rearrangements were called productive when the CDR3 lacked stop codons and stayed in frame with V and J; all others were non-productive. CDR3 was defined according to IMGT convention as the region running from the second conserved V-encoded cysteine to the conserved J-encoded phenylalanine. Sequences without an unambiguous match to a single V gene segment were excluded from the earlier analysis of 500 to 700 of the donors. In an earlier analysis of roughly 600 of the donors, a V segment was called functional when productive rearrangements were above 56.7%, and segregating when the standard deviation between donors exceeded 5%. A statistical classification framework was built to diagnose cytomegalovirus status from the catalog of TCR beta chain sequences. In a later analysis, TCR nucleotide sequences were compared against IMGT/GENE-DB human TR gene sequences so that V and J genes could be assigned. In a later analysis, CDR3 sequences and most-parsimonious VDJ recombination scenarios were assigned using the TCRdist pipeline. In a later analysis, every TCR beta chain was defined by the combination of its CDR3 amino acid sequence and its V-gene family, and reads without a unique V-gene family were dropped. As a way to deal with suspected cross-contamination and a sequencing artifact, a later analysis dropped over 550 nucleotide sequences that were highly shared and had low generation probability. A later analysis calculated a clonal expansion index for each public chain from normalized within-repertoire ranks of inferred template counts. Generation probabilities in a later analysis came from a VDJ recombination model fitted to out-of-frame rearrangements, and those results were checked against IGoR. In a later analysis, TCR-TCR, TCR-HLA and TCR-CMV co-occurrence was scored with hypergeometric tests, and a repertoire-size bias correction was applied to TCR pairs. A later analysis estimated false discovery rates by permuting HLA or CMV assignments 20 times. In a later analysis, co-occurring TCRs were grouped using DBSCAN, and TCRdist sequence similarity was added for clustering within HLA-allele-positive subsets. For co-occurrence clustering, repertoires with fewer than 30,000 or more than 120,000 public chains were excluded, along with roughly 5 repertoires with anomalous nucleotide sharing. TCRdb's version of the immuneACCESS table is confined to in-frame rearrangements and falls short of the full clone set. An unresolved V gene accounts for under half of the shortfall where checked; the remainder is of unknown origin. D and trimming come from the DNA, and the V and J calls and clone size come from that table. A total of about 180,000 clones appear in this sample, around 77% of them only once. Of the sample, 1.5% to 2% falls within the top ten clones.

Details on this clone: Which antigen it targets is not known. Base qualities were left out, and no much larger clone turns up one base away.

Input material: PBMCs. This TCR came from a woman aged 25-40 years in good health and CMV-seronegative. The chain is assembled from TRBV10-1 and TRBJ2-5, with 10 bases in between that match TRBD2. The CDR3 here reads CASSEGLAGGQETQYF. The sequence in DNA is TGCGCCAGCAGTGAGGGGTTAGCGGGGGGTCAAGAGACCCAGTACTTC.